Listed here are 8 T cell receptor beta chains from one sample, sequenced in a study of blood T cell repertoires in COVID-19. Produced via immunoSEQ multiplex PCR; TCRdb's table is partial and in-frame only. The top ten clones hold about half of a sample with about 89,000 clones, about 83% of them seen once. The sample was peripheral blood. The source of these receptors is a human donor in a cohort sampled during active COVID-19.

The chain uses TRBV30 and TRBJ2-1; possibly TRBD2 for D (5 bases). The V gene's germline CDR1 is GTSNPN and CDR2 SVGIG (reference sequence). This CDR3 spans 12 amino acids. V was pared by 3 bases and J by 7 bases, with 10 bases between. The CDR3, as DNA: TGTGCCTGGAGATCTAGCCTGAATGAGCAGTTCTTC. It yields the protein CAWRSSLNEQFF.

The chain is built from TRBV4-2 and TRBJ1-3, with D tentatively TRBD1 (5 bases). The CDR3 covers 17 residues. CDR1 LGHNA and CDR2 YNFKEQ come from the germline V gene. Trimming removed 3 bases from V and 0 bases from J, with 15 bases in between. The CDR3 loop reads CASSQTAPKSSGNTIYF. Here the CDR3 DNA reads TGTGCCAGCAGCCAGACAGCTCCAAAGAGCTCTGGAAACACCATATATTTT.

This chain links TRBV11-2 with TRBJ2-7; 8 nucleotides align to TRBD1. The germline V gene encodes CDR1 SGHAT and CDR2 FQNNGV. This CDR3 spans 19 amino acids. Losses at the gene ends were 4 bases for V and 2 bases for J; bases not matched to a gene: 19. The CDR3 region has the DNA TGTGCCAGCAGCTCGACAGGGGCCAGGCCGCTCCACGCTCCCTACGAGCAGTACTTC. The encoded protein is CASSSTGARPLHAPYEQYF.

To note about this clone: In the same sample, other DNA sequences code for this CDR3. V usage is TRBV29-1 and J usage is TRBJ2-7, with D perhaps matching TRBD2 (5 bases). This CDR3 is built from 12 residues. Germline CDR1 SQVTM, CDR2 ANQGSEA. V was clipped by 6 bases and J by 7 bases, with 16 bases between them. CDR3 nucleotide sequence: TGCAGCGTGGGCCGAGGGCGGTGGGAGCAGTACTTC. It encodes CSVGRGRWEQYF.

The chain carries TRBV7-2 and TRBJ2-2; no clear D. The CDR3 covers 13 residues. Germline V gene lookup returns CDR1 SGHTA and CDR2 FQGNSA. V was trimmed by 6 bases and J by 4 bases, leaving 9 bases between them. The CDR3 protein is CASRPRFTGELFF. CDR3 nucleotides: TGTGCCAGCAGGCCACGGTTCACCGGGGAGCTGTTTTTT.

V usage is TRBV5-4 and J usage is TRBJ2-3; 14 bases match TRBD2. V shed 0 bases and J 1 base; nucleotides not matched to a gene: 1. This CDR3 is 17 amino acids long. The V gene's germline CDR1 is SGHNT and CDR2 YYREEE (reference sequence). The CDR3 sequence: CASSLGGLAGGTDTQYF. Written as DNA, the CDR3 is TGTGCCAGCAGCTTGGGGGGACTAGCGGGGGGCACAGATACGCAGTATTTT.

The rearrangement links TRBV4-2 to TRBJ1-2; the match to TRBD1 covers 8 bases. Trimming cost V 1 base and J 2 bases; bases outside gene matches: 6. This CDR3 comprises 16 residues. CDR1 is LGHNA, CDR2 YNFKEQ, per germline. The CDR3 sequence: CASSQAGTGGNYGYTF. In DNA form, the CDR3 reads TGTGCCAGCAGCCAAGCCGGGACAGGCGGGAACTATGGCTACACCTTC.

The V call is TRBV6-1, the J call TRBJ1-1; D possibly corresponds to TRBD1 (6 bases). Germline assignment: CDR1 MNHNS and CDR2 SASEGT. V gave up 4 bases and J gave up 0 bases, with 15 bases separating them. The CDR3 has 16 amino acids. The CDR3 sequence: CASSASGRGMNTEAFF. The CDR3 DNA reads TGTGCCAGCAGTGCCTCGGGGAGGGGGATGAACACTGAAGCTTTCTTT.